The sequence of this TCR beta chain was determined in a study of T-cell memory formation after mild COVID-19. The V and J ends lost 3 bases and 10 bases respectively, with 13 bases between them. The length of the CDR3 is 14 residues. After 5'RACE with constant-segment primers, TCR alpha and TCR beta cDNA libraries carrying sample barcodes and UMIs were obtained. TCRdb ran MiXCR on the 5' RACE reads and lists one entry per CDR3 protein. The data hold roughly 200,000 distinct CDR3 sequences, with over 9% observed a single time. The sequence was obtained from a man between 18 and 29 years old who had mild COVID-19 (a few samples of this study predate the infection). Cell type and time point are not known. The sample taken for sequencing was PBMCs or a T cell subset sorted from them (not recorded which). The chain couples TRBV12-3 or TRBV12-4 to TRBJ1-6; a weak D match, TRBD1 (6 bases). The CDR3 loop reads CASSLGAGASPLHF. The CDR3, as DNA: TGTGCCAGCAGTTTGGGGGCAGGGGCGTCACCCCTCCACTTT.